This TCR beta chain derives from a study of post-analysis software for immune sequencing data. Sequencing libraries made from TCR beta cDNA carried unique molecular identifiers. In TCRdb, the PCR reads were re-called with MiXCR into one record per CDR3 protein. The repertoire consists of approximately 690,000 distinct CDR3 sequences, with more than 50% occurring once and the leading ten covering about 10%. Sequenced sample: blood. The sequence was collected from a girl aged 2 to 10 with multiple sclerosis.

CDR3 loop: CASSRGLAGGPTDTQYF. The CDR3 DNA follows: TGCGCCAGCAGCCGGGGACTAGCGGGGGGCCCCACAGATACGCAGTATTTT. The V gene is TRBV4-3, the J gene TRBJ2-3, with 15 nucleotides matching TRBD2. The germline V gene has CDR1 LGHNA and CDR2 YSLEER. This CDR3 is built from 17 residues. The V and J ends lost 4 bases and 2 bases, in that order; junction bases with no gene match: 4.